Listed below are T cell receptor beta chains from one sample, sequenced in a study of metastatic and nonmetastatic thyroid tumors. Via MiXCR, TCRdb re-called the PCR reads. The profile covers under 20,000 clones, with about a third appearing a single time and roughly 18% taken by the ten largest. Sequencing was performed on tumor tissue. Receptors originate from a female donor with papillary thyroid cancer or a benign thyroid nodule (not recorded which). Some clones in this sample may be carry-over from other donors' samples. Each CDR3 is given with its conserved first and last residue. D genes are given only for firm matches. The size entry is marked missing in some rows and otherwise reads once, few, many or a size class.

CASSMGGHSNQPQHF	TGTGCCAGTAGTATGGGGGGACATAGCAATCAGCCCCAGCATTTT	-	TRBV19	TRBJ1-5	-
CASRSYEAGNTIYF	TGTGCCAGCAGATCCTACGAGGCTGGAAACACCATATATTTT	-	TRBV7-2	TRBJ1-3	medium-sized
CASRQGSGELFF	TGTGCCAGCAGGCAGGGGTCCGGGGAGCTGTTTTTT	-	TRBV6-2/TRBV6-3	TRBJ2-2	few
CASSSVTGTGSYGYTF	TGTGCCAGCAGTTCCGTAACCGGGACAGGGTCGTATGGCTACACCTTC	TRBD1	TRBV6-2/TRBV6-3	TRBJ1-2	-
CASSRGTGEDEAFF	TGTGCCAGCAGCAGGGGGACAGGGGAGGATGAAGCTTTCTTT	TRBD1	TRBV7-9	TRBJ1-1	-
CASSESGGAGELFF	TGTGCCAGCAGTGAGTCAGGGGGCGCCGGGGAGCTGTTTTTT	TRBD1	TRBV6-4	TRBJ2-2	few
CASRPGGTGGVQPQHF	TGTGCCAGTAGACCGGGGGGGACAGGGGGTGTTCAGCCCCAGCATTTT	TRBD1	TRBV19	TRBJ1-5	many
CASSPNVGGRATDTQYF	TGTGCCAGCAGCCCGAACGTAGGCGGGAGGGCCACAGATACGCAGTATTTT	TRBD2	TRBV13	TRBJ2-3	-
CATSRSSGSGNEQFF	TGTGCCACCAGCAGGTCTAGCGGGAGTGGGAATGAGCAGTTCTTC	TRBD2	TRBV15	TRBJ2-1	many
CASSRRDWEIEQYF	TGTGCCAGCAGCCGAAGGGACTGGGAGATCGAGCAGTACTTC	-	TRBV6-1	TRBJ2-7	-
CASDIEAGGGTDTQYF	TGTGCCAGTGATATAGAAGCGGGAGGGGGAACAGATACGCAGTATTTT	TRBD2	TRBV12-3/TRBV12-4	TRBJ2-3	many
CASRLRRGGYGYTF	TGTGCCAGCAGATTGCGGCGGGGGGGGTATGGCTACACCTTC	-	TRBV27	TRBJ1-2	few
CSARDRAIYEQYF	TGCAGTGCTAGAGATAGGGCGATCTACGAGCAGTACTTC	-	TRBV20-1	TRBJ2-7	-
CAWSAWGDTEAFF	TGTGCCTGGAGTGCCTGGGGCGACACTGAAGCTTTCTTT	-	TRBV30	TRBJ1-1	few
CASTPAPGDTDTQYF	TGTGCCAGCACCCCGGCGCCGGGAGACACAGATACGCAGTATTTT	-	TRBV6-2/TRBV6-3	TRBJ2-3	medium-sized
CASSYSGEGSYEQYF	TGTGCCAGCAGTTACTCGGGGGAAGGGTCCTACGAGCAGTACTTC	-	TRBV6-2/TRBV6-3	TRBJ2-7	-
CSAWRGVNEQFF	TGCAGTGCCTGGCGGGGAGTAAATGAGCAGTTCTTC	-	TRBV20-1	TRBJ2-1	few
CASTDSLYEQYF	TGTGCCAGTACCGATAGTTTATACGAGCAGTACTTC	-	TRBV6-1	TRBJ2-7	few
CASSLVAEYYGANVLTF	TGCGCCAGCAGCTTGGTGGCAGAGTACTATGGGGCCAACGTCCTGACTTTC	-	TRBV5-1	TRBJ2-6	-
CASSPRDRSQILAQYF	TGTGCCAGCAGTCCAAGGGACAGGTCCCAGATCTTGGCCCAGTACTTC	TRBD1	TRBV27	TRBJ2-5	medium-sized
CSAPRLASSYEQYF	TGCAGTGCCCCACGGCTAGCGAGCTCCTACGAGCAGTACTTC	-	TRBV20-1	TRBJ2-7	-
CASSSAGRDQETQYF	TGTGCCAGCAGTTCGGCAGGGCGGGACCAAGAGACCCAGTACTTC	-	TRBV28	TRBJ2-5	many
CSAKMCRGGDEQFF	TGCAGTGCAAAGATGTGCCGAGGAGGGGATGAGCAGTTCTTC	-	TRBV20-1	TRBJ2-1	-
CASSFLLQRGTEAFF	TGCGCCAGCAGCTTTCTTCTCCAGAGGGGCACTGAAGCTTTCTTT	-	TRBV7-3	TRBJ1-1	-
CASSYHNEQYF	TGTGCCAGCAGTTATCACAACGAGCAGTACTTC	-	TRBV27	TRBJ2-7	many
CASSLRQGTHNEQFF	TGTGCCAGCAGCTTAAGACAGGGAACCCACAATGAGCAGTTCTTC	TRBD1	TRBV7-3	TRBJ2-1	-
CASSQGVSGGSYEQYF	TGTGCCAGCAGCCAGGGCGTAAGCGGAGGCTCCTACGAGCAGTACTTC	-	TRBV7-2	TRBJ2-7	-
CASSIIGGLAGSNHEQYF	TGTGCCAGTAGTATTATAGGCGGACTAGCGGGAAGCAACCACGAGCAGTACTTC	TRBD2	TRBV19	TRBJ2-7	-
CASSPRASGSYEQYF	TGTGCCAGCAGTCCCCGGGCTAGCGGATCCTACGAGCAGTACTTC	TRBD2	TRBV12-3/TRBV12-4	TRBJ2-7	medium-sized
CAWTGGDYGYTF	TGTGCCTGGACGGGGGGGGACTATGGCTACACCTTC	-	TRBV30	TRBJ1-2	-
CSARPTGHNYGYTF	TGCAGTGCTAGACCGACAGGGCATAACTATGGCTACACCTTC	TRBD1	TRBV20-1	TRBJ1-2	-
CASTPWGSTNLYEQYF	TGTGCCAGCACCCCCTGGGGTAGCACAAACCTCTACGAGCAGTACTTC	-	TRBV28	TRBJ2-7	few
CSASPGTVNEKLFF	TGCAGTGCTAGTCCGGGGACAGTGAATGAAAAACTGTTTTTT	TRBD1	TRBV20-1	TRBJ1-4	many
CASSPPGQGTDTQYF	TGTGCCAGCAGCCCCCCCGGACAGGGCACAGATACGCAGTATTTT	TRBD1	TRBV5-4	TRBJ2-3	many
CASSTGTDGYTF	TGTGCCAGCAGTACCGGGACGGATGGCTACACCTTC	-	TRBV12-3/TRBV12-4	TRBJ1-2	few
CASSLSGGYNEQFF	TGTGCCAGCAGTTTATCAGGGGGGTACAATGAGCAGTTCTTC	-	TRBV27	TRBJ2-1	few
CSARPRRQPGYGYTF	TGCAGTGCTAGACCTCGCCGACAGCCCGGTTATGGCTACACCTTC	-	TRBV20-1	TRBJ1-2	medium-sized
CASSDSGTPNTEAFF	TGCGCCAGCAGTGACTCTGGGACACCCAACACTGAAGCTTTCTTT	-	TRBV10-1	TRBJ1-1	many
CASSPGYSYGYTF	TGTGCCAGCAGTCCAGGGTACAGCTATGGCTACACCTTC	-	TRBV7-9	TRBJ1-2	few
CASRAQGHYGYTF	TGTGCCAGCAGGGCACAGGGACACTATGGCTACACCTTC	-	TRBV6-1	TRBJ1-2	-
CASSWGAGGNTIYF	TGTGCCAGCAGTTGGGGGGCAGGCGGAAACACCATATATTTT	-	TRBV9	TRBJ1-3	-
CASSLLGVSEQFF	TGTGCCAGCAGTCTATTAGGGGTTAGTGAGCAGTTCTTC	-	TRBV27	TRBJ2-1	few
CAISGGQGAPTGYTF	TGTGCCATCAGTGGGGGACAGGGGGCGCCGACTGGCTACACCTTC	TRBD1	TRBV10-3	TRBJ1-2	few
CASSKSSGSGEQYF	TGTGCCAGCAGTAAATCAAGCGGGAGTGGCGAGCAGTACTTC	TRBD2	TRBV27	TRBJ2-7	medium-sized
CSAGEGANYGYTF	TGCAGTGCCGGAGAGGGGGCTAACTATGGCTACACCTTC	-	TRBV20-1	TRBJ1-2	-
CASSSGVSNSPLHF	TGTGCCAGCAGCTCCGGGGTCTCTAATTCACCCCTCCACTTT	-	TRBV28	TRBJ1-6	few
CASSRRLAETNTGELFF	TGTGCCAGCAGCCGCAGACTAGCGGAAACGAACACCGGGGAGCTGTTTTTT	TRBD2	TRBV6-2/TRBV6-3	TRBJ2-2	few
CATRTPRDKGNAQYF	TGTGCCACCCGCACGCCGCGGGACAAGGGAAACGCGCAGTACTTC	-	TRBV19	TRBJ2-7	-
CAWSRNLGTDTQYF	TGTGCCTGGAGTCGAAACCTAGGCACAGATACGCAGTATTTT	-	TRBV30	TRBJ2-3	-
CASSEGQGAEQYF	TGCGCCAGCAGCGAAGGACAGGGAGCCGAGCAGTACTTC	TRBD1	TRBV4-1	TRBJ2-7	-
CASSYSSSYEQYF	TGTGCCAGCAGTTATAGCAGCTCCTACGAGCAGTACTTC	-	TRBV6-2/TRBV6-3	TRBJ2-7	few
CSARVGGRASYEQYF	TGCAGTGCTAGAGTCGGCGGGAGGGCTTCCTACGAGCAGTACTTC	TRBD2	TRBV20-1	TRBJ2-7	-
CASSYIGTKLSYEQYF	TGTGCCAGTAGTTATATTGGTACAAAACTTTCCTACGAGCAGTACTTC	-	TRBV6-2/TRBV6-3	TRBJ2-7	few
CASSEQGAVNYGYTF	TGTGCCAGCAGCGAACAGGGGGCAGTGAACTATGGCTACACCTTC	TRBD1	TRBV6-1	TRBJ1-2	-